The source of this T cell receptor (beta chain) is a study of identical twins. Study outcomes and limitations: Insertion counts were lower in abundant cord blood beta clonotypes, a trend that memory repertoires did not show. In beta out-of-frame sequences, the excess sharing between twins was weaker.

This clonotype was observed a few times. Its cognate antigen is unknown. CDR3 size: 16 residues. CDR1 is MGHRA, CDR2 YSYEKL, per germline. V gave up 1 base and J gave up 0 bases, with 10 bases separating them. A universal primer site arose from template switching, and cDNA bore unique molecular identifiers. TCRdb itself ran the 5' RACE reads through MiXCR, one entry per CDR3 protein. The table shows 550,000 to 800,000 distinct CDR3 sequences, with roughly 7.1% occurring only once. This sample was also put to use in a study of yellow fever vaccine responses in identical twins. Per that study: A vaccine T cell response that seemed partly convergent and partly personalized was reported in twins.

This chain uses TRBV4-1 with TRBJ2-1; D unresolved. The origin of this receptor is a woman under 30 in good health. The source material was PBMCs. The CDR3 sequence is CASSQVGLGSYNEQFF. The CDR3 DNA follows: TGCGCCAGCAGCCAAGTCGGCTTGGGCTCCTACAATGAGCAGTTCTTC.